This T cell receptor beta chain was profiled in a study of blood T cell repertoires in COVID-19. On the study more broadly: Sites in the United States, Italy and Spain provided acute and convalescent COVID-19 samples. PBMCs, B-cell-depleted T cells, or T cells were the source of the cDNA or gDNA that made up the material.

V shed 6 bases, J shed 3 bases, and the junction held 9 bases outside the gene matches. CDR3 length equals 15 residues. In germline, CDR1 is LNHNV, CDR2 YYDKDF (reference sequence). This clone was seen once. The repertoire was sequenced with immunoSEQ multiplex PCR; TCRdb's copy has only in-frame clones and lacks some. The table shows roughly 200,000 clones, with around 83% occurring only once. Input material: peripheral blood. The receptor was derived from a human donor in a cohort sampled during active COVID-19. The chain employs TRBV15 and TRBJ1-1, with TRBD1 matching 8 bases. The CDR3 loop reads CATSIPDRVYTEAFF. CDR3 nucleotide sequence: TGTGCCACCAGTATCCCGGACAGGGTCTACACTGAAGCTTTCTTT.